This TCR beta chain was observed in a study of a mutant IDH1 vaccine in newly diagnosed glioma. A note on this clone: Its antigen is unknown.

Study-level points and caveats: Detectable vaccine-induced immune responses arose in 80% to 95% of patients.

Generated by immunoSEQ multiplex PCR, the TCRdb table keeps only in-frame clones and is missing some. This table has about 29,000 clones, 80% appearing once. As to time point: week 23, last vaccination. Each dose delivered 300 ug of mutant IDH1 20-mer peptide subcutaneously with imiquimod. The CDR3 spans 15 residues. Looked up from germline, CDR1 is SGHVS and CDR2 is FQNEAQ. V was cut by 1 base and J by 6 bases, with 15 bases left in between. The TCR originated in a woman younger than 30 with glioma. The sequencing used PBMCs, collected from a glioma patient whose treatment included an IDH1 peptide vaccine. The chain employs TRBV7-8 and TRBJ1-2; perhaps TRBD1 as D (5 bases). This CDR3 reads CASSLEGVPRDGYTF. The CDR3 DNA is TGTGCCAGCAGCTTAGAAGGGGTGCCGCGGGATGGCTACACCTTC.